The source of this T cell receptor (beta chain) is a study of cytomegalovirus exposure and HLA in healthy donors. Findings of the study overall: Sequencing had likely introduced a cluster of highly shared sequence variants as an artifact.

CDR3 length: 16 residues. Germline-derived CDR1 and CDR2 are SGHTA and FQGNSA. V was shortened by 0 bases and J by 2 bases, with 14 bases between the two germline ends. PCR was performed using 60 Vbeta and 13 Jbeta primers. Sequencing was performed with immunoSEQ multiplex PCR; in TCRdb, only in-frame clones are kept and a portion is missing. The sample lists almost 200,000 clones; roughly 85% were seen once. Points on this clone: Its matching antigen is unknown.

This TCR derives from a woman aged 45-65 years in good health and CMV-seronegative. The chain uses TRBV7-2 and TRBJ2-7; D perhaps matches TRBD2 (6 bases). The specimen sequenced was PBMCs. The CDR3 nucleotides are TGTGCCAGCAGCTTAGCGCCGGGACTTGCGGCCTACGAGCAGTACTTC. It is translated as CASSLAPGLAAYEQYF.